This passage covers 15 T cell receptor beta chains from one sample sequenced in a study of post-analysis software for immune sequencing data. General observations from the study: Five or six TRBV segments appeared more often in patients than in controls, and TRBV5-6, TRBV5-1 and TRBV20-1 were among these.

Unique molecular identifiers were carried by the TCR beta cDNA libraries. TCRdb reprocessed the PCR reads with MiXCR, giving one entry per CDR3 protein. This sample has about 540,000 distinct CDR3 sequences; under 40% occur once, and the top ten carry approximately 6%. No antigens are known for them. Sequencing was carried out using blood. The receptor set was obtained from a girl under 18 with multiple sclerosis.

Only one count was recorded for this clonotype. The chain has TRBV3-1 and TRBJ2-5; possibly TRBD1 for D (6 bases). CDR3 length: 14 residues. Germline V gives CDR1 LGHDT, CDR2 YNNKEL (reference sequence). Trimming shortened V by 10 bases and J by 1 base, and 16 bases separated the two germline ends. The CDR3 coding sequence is TGTGCCACCAAGACAGGCCTTACCCAAGAGACCCAGTACTTC. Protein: CATKTGLTQETQYF.

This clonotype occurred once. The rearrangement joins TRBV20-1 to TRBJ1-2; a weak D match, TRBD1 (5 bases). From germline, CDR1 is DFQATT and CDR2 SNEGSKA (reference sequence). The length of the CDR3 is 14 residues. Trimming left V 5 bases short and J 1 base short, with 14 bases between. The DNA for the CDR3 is TGCAGTGCTGCCATAGGGACGGTTAACTATGGCTACACCTTC. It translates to CSAAIGTVNYGYTF.

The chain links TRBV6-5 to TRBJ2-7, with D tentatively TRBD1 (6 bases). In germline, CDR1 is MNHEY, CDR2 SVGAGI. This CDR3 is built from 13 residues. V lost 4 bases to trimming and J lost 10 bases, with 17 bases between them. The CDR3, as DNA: TGTGCCAGCAGTTTAAGACCCACAGGGTCCCAGTACTTC. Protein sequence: CASSLRPTGSQYF.

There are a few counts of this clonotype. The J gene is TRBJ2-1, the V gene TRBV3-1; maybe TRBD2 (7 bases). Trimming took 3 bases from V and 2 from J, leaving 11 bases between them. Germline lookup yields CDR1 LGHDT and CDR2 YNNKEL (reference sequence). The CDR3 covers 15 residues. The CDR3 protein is CASSHGGGPYNEQFF. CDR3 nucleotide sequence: TGTGCCAGCAGCCATGGCGGGGGCCCCTACAATGAGCAGTTCTTC.

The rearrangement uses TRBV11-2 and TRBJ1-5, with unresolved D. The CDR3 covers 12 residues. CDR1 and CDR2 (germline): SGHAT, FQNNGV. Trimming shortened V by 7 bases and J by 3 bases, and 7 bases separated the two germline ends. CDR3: CASTLYNQPQHF. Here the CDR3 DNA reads TGTGCCAGCACCCTCTACAATCAGCCCCAGCATTTT.

The CDR3 sequence: CSVADPKLGEAFF. The CDR3 bases are TGCAGCGTGGCAGACCCCAAACTTGGTGAAGCTTTCTTT. The rearrangement joins TRBV29-1 to TRBJ1-1, with D unresolved. V was shortened by 6 bases and J by 7 bases, with 18 bases between the two germline ends. The length of the CDR3 is 13 residues. The germline CDR1 and CDR2 sequences are SQVTM and ANQGSEA.

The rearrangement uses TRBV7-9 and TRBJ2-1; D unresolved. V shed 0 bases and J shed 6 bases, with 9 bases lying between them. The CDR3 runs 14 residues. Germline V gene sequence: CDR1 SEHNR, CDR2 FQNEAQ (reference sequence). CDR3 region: CASSLAQLGNEQFF. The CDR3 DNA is TGTGCCAGCAGCTTAGCCCAATTGGGCAATGAGCAGTTCTTC. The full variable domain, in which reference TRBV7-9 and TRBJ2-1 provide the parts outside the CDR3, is DTGVSQNPRHKITKRGQNVTFRCDPISEHNRLYWYRQTLGQGPEFLTYFQNEAQLEKSRLLSDRFSAERPKGSFSTLEIQRTEQGDSAMYLCASSLAQLGNEQFFGPGTRLTVL.

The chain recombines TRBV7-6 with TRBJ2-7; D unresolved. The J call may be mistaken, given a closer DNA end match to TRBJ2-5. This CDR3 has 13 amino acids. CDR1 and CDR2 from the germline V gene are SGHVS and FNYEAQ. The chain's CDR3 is CASSPGPQKTQYF. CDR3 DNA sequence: TGTGCCAGCAGCCCCGGTCCGCAAAAGACCCAGTACTTC.

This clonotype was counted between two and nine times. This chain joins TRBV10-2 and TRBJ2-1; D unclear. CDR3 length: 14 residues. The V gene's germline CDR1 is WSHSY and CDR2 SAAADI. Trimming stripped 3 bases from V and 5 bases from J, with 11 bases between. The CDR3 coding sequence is TGCGCCAGCAGTGATACACTTCGAAACAATGAGCAGTTCTTC. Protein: CASSDTLRNNEQFF.

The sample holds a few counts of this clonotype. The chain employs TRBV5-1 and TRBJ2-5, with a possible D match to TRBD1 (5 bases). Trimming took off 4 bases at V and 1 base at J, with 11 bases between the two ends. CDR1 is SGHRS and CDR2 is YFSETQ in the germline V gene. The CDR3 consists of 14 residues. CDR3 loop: CASSTGHGQETQYF. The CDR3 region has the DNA TGCGCCAGCAGCACCGGACACGGCCAAGAGACCCAGTACTTC.

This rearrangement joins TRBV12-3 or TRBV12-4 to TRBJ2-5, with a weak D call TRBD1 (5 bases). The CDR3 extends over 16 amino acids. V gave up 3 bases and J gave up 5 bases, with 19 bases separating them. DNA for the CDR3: TGTGCCAGCAGTTTTGAGTCGGGTGGGGCCGGGGAGACCCAGTACTTC. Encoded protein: CASSFESGGAGETQYF.

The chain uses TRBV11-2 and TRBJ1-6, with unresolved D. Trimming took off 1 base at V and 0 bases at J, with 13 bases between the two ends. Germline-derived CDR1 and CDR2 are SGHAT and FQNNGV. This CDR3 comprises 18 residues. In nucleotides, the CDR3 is TGTGCCAGCAGCTTAGCTCGCGGAGGGAGCTCCTATAATTCACCCCTCCACTTT. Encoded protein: CASSLARGGSSYNSPLHF.

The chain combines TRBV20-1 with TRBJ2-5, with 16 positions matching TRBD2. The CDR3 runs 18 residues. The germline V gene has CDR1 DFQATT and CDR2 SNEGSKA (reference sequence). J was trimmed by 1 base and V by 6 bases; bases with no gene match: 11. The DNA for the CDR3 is TGCAGTGCCCAATCGGGACTAGCGGGAGGGAGTCTCCAAGAGACCCAGTACTTC. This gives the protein CSAQSGLAGGSLQETQYF.

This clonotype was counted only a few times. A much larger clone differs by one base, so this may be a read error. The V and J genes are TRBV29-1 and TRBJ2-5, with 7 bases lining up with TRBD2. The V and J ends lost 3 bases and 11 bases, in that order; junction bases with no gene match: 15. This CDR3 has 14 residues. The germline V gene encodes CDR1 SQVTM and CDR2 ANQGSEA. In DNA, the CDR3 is TGCAGCGTTGACGGGCGGGACTACCTAAATGAGCAGTACTTC. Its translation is CSVDGRDYLNEQYF.

The CDR3 here is CASRRDLSSYNSPLHF. CDR3 coding DNA: TGTGCCAGCAGGCGGGACTTGAGCTCCTATAATTCACCCCTCCACTTT. The rearrangement uses TRBV6-6 and TRBJ1-6; possible D gene TRBD1, 5 bases. Trimming took off 6 bases at V and 0 bases at J, with 12 bases between the two ends. The V gene's germline CDR1 is MNHNY and CDR2 SVGAGI (reference sequence). This CDR3 is built from 16 residues.